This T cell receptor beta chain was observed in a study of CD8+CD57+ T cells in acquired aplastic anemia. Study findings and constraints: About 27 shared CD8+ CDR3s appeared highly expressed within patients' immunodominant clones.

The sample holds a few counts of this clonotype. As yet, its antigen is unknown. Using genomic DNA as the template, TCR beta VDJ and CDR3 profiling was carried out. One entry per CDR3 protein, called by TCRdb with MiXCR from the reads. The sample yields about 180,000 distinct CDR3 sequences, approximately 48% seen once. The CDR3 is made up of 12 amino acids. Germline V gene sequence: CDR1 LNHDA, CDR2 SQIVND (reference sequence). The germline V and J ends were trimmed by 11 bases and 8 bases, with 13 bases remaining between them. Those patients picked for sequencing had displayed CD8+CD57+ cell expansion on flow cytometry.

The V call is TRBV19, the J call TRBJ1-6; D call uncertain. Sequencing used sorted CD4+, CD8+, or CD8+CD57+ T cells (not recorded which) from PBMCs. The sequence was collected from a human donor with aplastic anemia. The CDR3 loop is CAPESIHSPLHF. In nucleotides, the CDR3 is TGTGCCCCAGAGAGCATTCATTCACCCCTCCACTTT.